This T cell receptor (beta chain) was sequenced in a study of T cell responses to AZD1222 COVID-19 vaccine. Findings and caveats of the study: Possibly, clonal diversity was underestimated; donors were largely white British and included more females.

This clone came up once. Its antigen is not known. V was shortened by 3 bases and J by 1 base, with 15 bases between the two germline ends. The CDR3 is 16 amino acids. Germline V CDR1 and CDR2: MDHEN, SYDVKM. Data came from immunoSEQ multiplex PCR; TCRdb stores just in-frame clones and leaves some out. The table has 110,000 to 150,000 clones, 80% to 95% seen once; the top ten hold roughly 3.4%. This chain uses TRBV28 with TRBJ1-1, with D maybe TRBD1 (6 bases). The TCR comes from an adult who received the AZD1222 COVID-19 vaccine. This material consisted of peripheral blood, taken 28 days after the second AZD1222 dose. The CDR3 loop is CASSFIAGAKNTEAFF. In nucleotides, the CDR3 is TGTGCCAGCAGTTTCATCGCAGGGGCGAAGAACACTGAAGCTTTCTTT.